Each of the 25 T cell receptor beta chains below was sequenced from the same sample in a study of shared clonotypes between healthy human individuals. Naive CD8 isolation took CD45RO-negative cells positively selected for CCR7 and excluded terminally differentiated effector memory CD45RA+ cells. Generated by immunoSEQ multiplex PCR, the TCRdb table keeps only in-frame clones and is missing some. Altogether millions of clones are present, around 96% being singletons, with the ten largest covering 1% to 1.3%. Sequenced sample: naive CD8+ T cells sorted from blood. The origin of the receptors is a man younger than 35 in good health.

The gene calls are TRBV27 and TRBJ2-7; TRBD1 is a possible D gene (6 bases). The CDR3 runs to 16 residues. With 6 bases removed from V and 2 bases from J, the gap between germline ends came to 20 bases. Germline values: CDR1 MNHEY, CDR2 SMNVEV (reference sequence). The CDR3 region is CASSPSIGGNTYEQYF. DNA of the CDR3: TGTGCCAGCAGCCCTTCGATAGGGGGAAACACCTACGAGCAGTACTTC.

This chain links TRBV25-1 with TRBJ1-5, with D unclear. Trimming stripped 5 bases from V and 2 bases from J, with 10 bases between. Per germline, CDR1 MGHDK and CDR2 SYGVNS. This CDR3 has 14 amino acids. Here the CDR3 DNA reads TGTGCCAGCAGTCTTGGGGAGGGCAATCAGCCCCAGCATTTT. This codes for CASSLGEGNQPQHF.

The CDR3 sequence: CATTTTGARDTEAFF. The CDR3 nucleotides read TGTGCCACCACCACGACAGGGGCGAGGGACACTGAAGCTTTCTTT. The chain combines TRBV15 with TRBJ1-1; 8 bases agree with TRBD1. The V gene's germline CDR1 is LNHNV and CDR2 YYDKDF (reference sequence). V dropped 7 bases and J dropped 3; count of bases not matched to a gene: 10. The CDR3 covers 15 residues.

The chain combines TRBV29-1 with TRBJ1-1, with a possible D match to TRBD1 (6 bases). The CDR3 runs 15 residues. In germline, CDR1 is SQVTM, CDR2 ANQGSEA. V was pared by 7 bases and J by 1 base, with 19 bases between. The CDR3: CSALPIQGKNTEAFF. The CDR3, as DNA: TGCAGCGCCCTCCCGATCCAGGGGAAGAACACTGAAGCTTTCTTT.

The chain links TRBV29-1 to TRBJ2-1; 7 bases agree with TRBD1. CDR1 and CDR2 (germline): SQVTM, ANQGSEA. The junction had 4 bases not matched to a gene; V was cut back by 4 bases and J by 4 bases. The CDR3 extends over 13 amino acids. CDR3 DNA: TGCAGCGTTGGGACAGGAGAATACAATGAGCAGTTCTTC. It is translated as CSVGTGEYNEQFF.

The V gene is TRBV30, the J gene TRBJ1-1; a weak D match, TRBD1 (5 bases). The CDR3 is 14 amino acids. Deletions cut 4 bases from V and 4 bases from J, with 16 bases between. Germline CDR1 is GTSNPN and CDR2 is SVGIG (reference sequence). The CDR3 region has the DNA TGTGCCTGGACTGGCCCTTGGGGGACCACTGAAGCTTTCTTT. This gives the protein CAWTGPWGTTEAFF.

This chain connects TRBV21-1 to TRBJ1-2. TRBV21-1 is annotated as a pseudogene. The CDR3 extends over 12 amino acids. CDR3 DNA: TGTGCCAGCAGCAAAGATTCTAGCGGCTACACCTTC. It codes for CASSKDSSGYTF.

The genes are TRBV11-2 and TRBJ2-7, with D perhaps matching TRBD2 (6 bases). Per the germline V gene, CDR1 is SGHAT and CDR2 is FQNNGV. CDR3 size: 11 residues. The V end was cut by 5 bases, the J end by 9 bases, with 11 bases between. CDR3 sequence (DNA): TGTGCCAGCAGCCCCCACGGGGGGCAGTACTTC. Translated, it gives CASSPHGGQYF.

CDR3 coding DNA: TGTGCCTGGAGTCGTACTTCGGGCAGGGACGAGCAGTACTTC. It specifies CAWSRTSGRDEQYF. The V and J genes are TRBV30 and TRBJ2-7; D is perhaps TRBD1 (5 bases). In germline, CDR1 is GTSNPN, CDR2 SVGIG (reference sequence). The CDR3 is 14 amino acids. Trimming removed 2 bases at V and 5 bases at J, with 16 bases between.

The chain joins TRBV2 to TRBJ1-3; no clear D. V lost 3 bases to trimming and J lost 0 bases, with 9 bases between them. There are 15 residues in the CDR3. CDR1 is SNHLY and CDR2 is FYNNEI in the germline V gene. The CDR3 sequence: CASSEYGSSGNTIYF. CDR3 in DNA: TGTGCCAGCAGTGAGTACGGATCCTCTGGAAACACCATATATTTT.

This clone appeared a single time. The V and J genes are TRBV6-5 and TRBJ2-1; 11 bases match TRBD1. There are 15 residues in the CDR3. Germline V gene data show CDR1 as MNHEY and CDR2 as SVGAGI. V lost 6 bases and J lost 8; bases outside the gene matches: 9. Here the CDR3 reads CASSPGQGARHEQFF. CDR3 coding DNA: TGTGCCAGCAGCCCTGGACAGGGGGCGCGCCATGAGCAGTTCTTC.

For this clone: Its ends do not fully match the called genes, so a read error is possible. V and J are TRBV13 and TRBJ1-5, with a tentative D call TRBD1 (5 bases). The CDR3 covers 14 residues. Germline V CDR1 and CDR2: PRHDT, FYEKMQ (reference sequence). The CDR3 protein is CASSLGTSIQPQHF. CDR3 coding DNA: TGTGCCAGCAGCCTAGGGACGTCGATTCAGCCCCAGCATTTT. The full variable domain, completed using reference TRBV13 and TRBJ1-5, is AAGVIQSPRHLIKEKRETATLKCYPIPRHDTVYWYQQGPGQDPQFLISFYEKMQSDKGSIPDRFSAQQFSDYHSELNMSSLELGDSALYFCASSLGTSIQPQHFGDGTRLSIL.

The genes are TRBV5-4 and TRBJ2-3, with a weak D call TRBD2 (5 bases). V shed 3 bases and J shed 2 bases, with 13 bases lying between them. This CDR3 comprises 15 residues. CDR1 and CDR2 (germline): SGHNT, YYREEE (reference sequence). For the CDR3, the DNA is TGTGCCAGCAGCTCGAATACCGGGGACACAGATACGCAGTATTTT. Translation: CASSSNTGDTDTQYF.

Points on this clone: At the DNA level, this CDR3 is encoded by other sequences in the same sample as well. The chain couples TRBV6-6 to TRBJ2-7; D remains ambiguous. The CDR3 length is 12 residues. Trimming cost V 6 bases and J 6 bases, with 12 bases left between them. CDR1 and CDR2 from the germline V gene are MNHNY and SVGAGI (reference sequence). The CDR3, as DNA: TGTGCCAGCAGCTCGGACCCCGGCGAGCAGTACTTC. Amino acid sequence: CASSSDPGEQYF.

This clone is a singleton in its sample. The chain joins TRBV11-3 to TRBJ1-6, with D hard to call. V was clipped by 3 bases and J by 7 bases, with 7 bases between them. The CDR3 is made up of 13 amino acids. The V gene's germline CDR1 is SGHNT and CDR2 YENEEA. In DNA form, the CDR3 reads TGTGCCAGCAGCTTCGACACCAATTCACCCCTCCACTTT. Protein: CASSFDTNSPLHF.

This clone was recorded only once. The chain is built from TRBV7-2 and TRBJ2-7, with 10 bases that match TRBD2. The V gene end was trimmed by 5 bases and the J gene end by 3 bases; junction bases not matched to a gene: 4. This CDR3 region has 14 residues. Germline loops: CDR1 SGHTA, CDR2 FQGNSA. In DNA form, the CDR3 reads TGTGCCAGCAGCCCGATAGCGGGAGGCTACGAGCAGTACTTC. It encodes CASSPIAGGYEQYF.

This clone was recorded once. The rearrangement uses TRBV27 and TRBJ1-2, with D possibly matching TRBD1 (6 bases). Trimming shortened V by 1 base and J by 4 bases, and 16 bases separated the two germline ends. Germline CDR1 reads MNHEY; CDR2 reads SMNVEV (reference sequence). This CDR3 contains 16 residues. The CDR3 region is CASSLFSDRRAYGYTF. Here the CDR3 DNA reads TGTGCCAGCAGTTTATTCTCGGACAGAAGAGCCTATGGCTACACCTTC.

The chain couples TRBV6-4 to TRBJ1-1; D remains ambiguous. The CDR3 covers 10 residues. Per the germline V gene, CDR1 is MRHNA and CDR2 is SNTAGT. V was pared by 9 bases and J by 3 bases, with 5 bases between. CDR3 in amino acids: CASVHTEAFF. In DNA, the CDR3 is TGTGCCAGTGTCCACACTGAAGCTTTCTTT.

The CDR3 loop reads CASSQDRGFTEAFF. The CDR3 nucleotides read TGCGCCAGCAGCCAAGATCGAGGGTTCACTGAAGCTTTCTTT. The chain recombines TRBV4-1 with TRBJ1-1; D remains ambiguous. From germline, CDR1 is MGHRA and CDR2 YSYEKL. The CDR3 runs 14 residues. V dropped 0 bases and J dropped 4 bases, with 9 bases sitting between them.

The chain recombines TRBV2 with TRBJ1-2; no clear D. Trimming shortened V by 3 bases and J by 0 bases, and 11 bases separated the two germline ends. Per the germline V gene, CDR1 is SNHLY and CDR2 is FYNNEI. The CDR3 runs to 15 residues. CDR3 sequence reads: CASSDLGFANYGYTF. CDR3 coding DNA: TGTGCCAGCAGTGATTTGGGGTTTGCTAACTATGGCTACACCTTC.

V usage is TRBV7-9 and J usage is TRBJ1-4; D call uncertain. Trimming stripped 5 bases from V and 7 bases from J, with 11 bases between. CDR1 is SEHNR, CDR2 FQNEAQ, per germline (reference sequence). The CDR3 sequence is 13 residues long. The CDR3: CASSPGLPEKLFF. CDR3 DNA sequence: TGTGCCAGCAGCCCCGGCCTGCCTGAAAAACTGTTTTTT.

V gene TRBV6-5 combines with J gene TRBJ2-1; D tentatively reads TRBD1 or TRBD2 (6 bases each). This CDR3 is built from 15 residues. Per germline, CDR1 MNHEY and CDR2 SVGAGI. With 7 bases removed from V and 5 bases from J, the gap between germline ends came to 18 bases. The CDR3 is CASTLIGGLDNEQFF. As DNA, the CDR3 is TGTGCCAGCACCTTGATCGGGGGCCTCGACAATGAGCAGTTCTTC.

V usage is TRBV4-3 and J usage is TRBJ2-7; the match to TRBD1 covers 8 bases. Germline CDR1 and CDR2: LGHNA and YSLEER. The CDR3 covers 20 residues. Trimming cost V 3 bases and J 5 bases; bases outside gene matches: 24. CDR3 bases: TGCGCCAGCAGCCAGCCTACAGGGGGGTCCCTGTCAGAGCGCCTGAACGAGCAGTACTTC. Amino acid sequence: CASSQPTGGSLSERLNEQYF.

V usage is TRBV4-3 and J usage is TRBJ2-1, with D possibly matching TRBD2 (5 bases). Trimming stripped 0 bases from V and 8 bases from J, with 23 bases between. Germline loops: CDR1 LGHNA, CDR2 YSLEER. The CDR3 loop spans 18 amino acids. The CDR3 bases are TGCGCCAGCAGCCAAGATCCACCCAGGACCGAAAACGGGGATGAGCAGTTCTTC. Its translation is CASSQDPPRTENGDEQFF.

The chain links TRBV28 to TRBJ2-1; D may match TRBD1 or TRBD2 (6 bases each). The ends were cut back, 6 bases at V and 2 bases at J, with 17 bases in the middle. From germline, CDR1 is MDHEN and CDR2 SYDVKM. The length of the CDR3 is 16 residues. The CDR3 DNA follows: TGTGCCAGCAGACCCCTCCACGGGGGCCCCTACAATGAGCAGTTCTTC. This gives the protein CASRPLHGGPYNEQFF.